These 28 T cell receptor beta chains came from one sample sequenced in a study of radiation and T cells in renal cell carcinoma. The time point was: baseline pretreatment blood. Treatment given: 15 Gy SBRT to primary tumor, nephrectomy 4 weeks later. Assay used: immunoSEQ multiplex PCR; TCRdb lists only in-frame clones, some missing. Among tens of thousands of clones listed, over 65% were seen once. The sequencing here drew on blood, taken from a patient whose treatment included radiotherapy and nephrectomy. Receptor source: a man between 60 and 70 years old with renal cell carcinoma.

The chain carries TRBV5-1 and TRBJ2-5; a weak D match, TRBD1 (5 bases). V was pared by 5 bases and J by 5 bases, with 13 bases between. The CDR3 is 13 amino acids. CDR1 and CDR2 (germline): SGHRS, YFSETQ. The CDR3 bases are TGCGCCAGCAGTCCCGGACATGCGGAGACCCAGTACTTC. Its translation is CASSPGHAETQYF.

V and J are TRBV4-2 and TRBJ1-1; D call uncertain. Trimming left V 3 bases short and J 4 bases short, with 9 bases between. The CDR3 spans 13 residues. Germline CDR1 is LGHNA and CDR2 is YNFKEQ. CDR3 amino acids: CASSQNMGTEAFF. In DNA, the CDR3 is TGTGCCAGCAGCCAGAACATGGGCACTGAAGCTTTCTTT.

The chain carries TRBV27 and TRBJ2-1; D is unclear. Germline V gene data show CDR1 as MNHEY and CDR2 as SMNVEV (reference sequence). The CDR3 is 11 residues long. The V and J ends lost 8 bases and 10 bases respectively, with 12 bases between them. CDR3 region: CASGVVQEQFF. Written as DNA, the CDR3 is TGTGCCAGCGGCGTAGTTCAGGAGCAGTTCTTC.

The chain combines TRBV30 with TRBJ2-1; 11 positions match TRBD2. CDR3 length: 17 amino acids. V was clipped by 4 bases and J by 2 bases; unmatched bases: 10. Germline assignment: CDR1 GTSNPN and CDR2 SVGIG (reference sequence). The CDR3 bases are TGTGCCTGGACCCCAATACCGACTAGCGGGGCCTACAATGAGCAGTTCTTC. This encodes CAWTPIPTSGAYNEQFF. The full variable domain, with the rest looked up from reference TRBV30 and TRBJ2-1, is SQTIHQWPATLVQPVGSPLSLECTVEGTSNPNLYWYRQAAGRGLQLLFYSVGIGQISSEVPQNLSASRPQDRQFILSSKKLLLSDSGFYLCAWTPIPTSGAYNEQFFGPGTRLTVL.

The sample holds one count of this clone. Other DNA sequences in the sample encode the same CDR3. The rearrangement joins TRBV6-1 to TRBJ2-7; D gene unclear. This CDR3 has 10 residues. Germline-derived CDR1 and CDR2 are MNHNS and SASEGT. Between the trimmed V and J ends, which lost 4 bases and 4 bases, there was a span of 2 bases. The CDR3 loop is CASSGYEQYF. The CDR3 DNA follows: TGTGCCAGCAGTGGGTACGAGCAGTACTTC.

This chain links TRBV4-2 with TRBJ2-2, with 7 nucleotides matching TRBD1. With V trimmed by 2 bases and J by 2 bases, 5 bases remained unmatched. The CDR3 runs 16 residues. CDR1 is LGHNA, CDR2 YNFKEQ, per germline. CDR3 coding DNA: TGTGCCAGCAGCCAAACCGGGACAGCTAACACCGGGGAGCTGTTTTTT. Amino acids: CASSQTGTANTGELFF.

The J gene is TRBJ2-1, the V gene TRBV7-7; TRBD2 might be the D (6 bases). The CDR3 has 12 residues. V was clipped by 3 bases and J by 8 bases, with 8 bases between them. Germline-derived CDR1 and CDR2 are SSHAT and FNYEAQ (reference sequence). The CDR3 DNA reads TGTGCCAGCAGCTTTGGAGGGGATGAGCAGTTCTTC. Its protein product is CASSFGGDEQFF.

Here the CDR3 reads CASSIGADQPQHF. CDR3 in DNA: TGTGCCAGTAGTATTGGAGCAGATCAGCCCCAGCATTTT. The gene calls are TRBV19 and TRBJ1-5; D gene uncertain. Germline values: CDR1 LNHDA, CDR2 SQIVND (reference sequence). Trimming shortened V by 3 bases and J by 5 bases, and 8 bases separated the two germline ends. This CDR3 has 13 amino acids.

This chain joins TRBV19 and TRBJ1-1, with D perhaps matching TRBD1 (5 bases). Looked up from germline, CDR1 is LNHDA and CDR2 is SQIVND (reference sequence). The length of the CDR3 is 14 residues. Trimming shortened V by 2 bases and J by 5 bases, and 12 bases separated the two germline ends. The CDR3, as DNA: TGTGCCAGTAGTATAAGGAGGGGTGGGACTGAAGCTTTCTTT. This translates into CASSIRRGGTEAFF.

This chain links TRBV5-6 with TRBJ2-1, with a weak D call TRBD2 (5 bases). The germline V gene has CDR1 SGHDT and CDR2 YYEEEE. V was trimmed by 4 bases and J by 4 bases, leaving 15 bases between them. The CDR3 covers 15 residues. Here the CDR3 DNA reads TGTGCCAGCAGCCCTATCGGGGTGGGGTACAATGAGCAGTTCTTC. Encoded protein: CASSPIGVGYNEQFF.

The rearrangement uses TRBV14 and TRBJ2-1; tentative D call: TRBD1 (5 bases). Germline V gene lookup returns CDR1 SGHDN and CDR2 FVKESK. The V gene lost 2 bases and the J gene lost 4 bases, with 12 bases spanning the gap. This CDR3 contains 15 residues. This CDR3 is CASSQRVGLYNEQFF. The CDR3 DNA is TGTGCCAGCAGCCAACGGGTGGGGCTTTACAATGAGCAGTTCTTC.

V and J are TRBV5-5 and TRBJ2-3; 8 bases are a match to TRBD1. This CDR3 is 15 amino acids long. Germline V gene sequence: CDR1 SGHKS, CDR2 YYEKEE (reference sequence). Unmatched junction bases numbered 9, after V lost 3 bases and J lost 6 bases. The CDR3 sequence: CASSSQGGPTDTQYF. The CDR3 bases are TGTGCCAGCAGCTCACAGGGGGGACCTACTGATACGCAGTATTTT.

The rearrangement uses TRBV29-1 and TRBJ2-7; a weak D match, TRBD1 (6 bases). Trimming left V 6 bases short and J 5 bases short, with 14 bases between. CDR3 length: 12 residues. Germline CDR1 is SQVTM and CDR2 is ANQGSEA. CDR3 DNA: TGCAGCGTAATGACAGGTCCGGACGAGCAGTACTTC. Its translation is CSVMTGPDEQYF.

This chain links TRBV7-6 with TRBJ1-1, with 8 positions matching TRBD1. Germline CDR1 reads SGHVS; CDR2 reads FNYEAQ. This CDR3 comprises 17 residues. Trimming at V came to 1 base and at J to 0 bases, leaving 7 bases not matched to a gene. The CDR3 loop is CASSLEQGGLMNTEAFF. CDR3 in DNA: TGTGCCAGCAGCTTAGAACAGGGGGGCCTTATGAACACTGAAGCTTTCTTT.

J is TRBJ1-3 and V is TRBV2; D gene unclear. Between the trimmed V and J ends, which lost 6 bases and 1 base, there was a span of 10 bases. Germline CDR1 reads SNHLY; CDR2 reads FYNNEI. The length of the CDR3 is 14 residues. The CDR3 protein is CASRAGRSGNTIYF. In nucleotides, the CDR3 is TGTGCCAGCAGAGCGGGGAGATCTGGAAACACCATATATTTT.

The CDR3 DNA follows: TGTGCCAGCAGTACCTATCCAGCCGCGGGACTGCAAGAGACCCAGTACTTC. Translated, it gives CASSTYPAAGLQETQYF. The rearrangement joins TRBV27 to TRBJ2-5; tentative D call: TRBD2 (6 bases). The V gene's germline CDR1 is MNHEY and CDR2 SMNVEV (reference sequence). The CDR3 is made up of 17 amino acids. V gave up 5 bases and J gave up 2 bases, with 21 bases separating them.

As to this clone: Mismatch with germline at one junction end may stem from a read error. DNA for the CDR3: TGTGCCAGCACCCTCGGGGTTGGACTTTGGAACTTC. This codes for CASTLGVGLWNF. This chain links TRBV13 with TRBJ2-5; perhaps TRBD2 as D (5 bases). CDR1 is PRHDT and CDR2 is FYEKMQ in the germline V gene (reference sequence). The length of the CDR3 is 12 residues.

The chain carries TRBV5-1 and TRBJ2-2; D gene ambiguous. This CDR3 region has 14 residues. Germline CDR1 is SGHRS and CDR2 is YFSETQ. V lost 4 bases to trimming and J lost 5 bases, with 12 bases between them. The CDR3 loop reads CASSVDAGTGELFF. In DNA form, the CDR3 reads TGCGCCAGCAGCGTCGACGCCGGGACCGGGGAGCTGTTTTTT.

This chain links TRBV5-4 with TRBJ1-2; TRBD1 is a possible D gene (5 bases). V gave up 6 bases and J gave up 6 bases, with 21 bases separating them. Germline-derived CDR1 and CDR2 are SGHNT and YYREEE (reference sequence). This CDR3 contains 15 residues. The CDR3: CASTSTGRGTDGYTF. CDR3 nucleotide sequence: TGTGCCAGCACCTCAACGGGACGAGGTACTGATGGCTACACCTTC.

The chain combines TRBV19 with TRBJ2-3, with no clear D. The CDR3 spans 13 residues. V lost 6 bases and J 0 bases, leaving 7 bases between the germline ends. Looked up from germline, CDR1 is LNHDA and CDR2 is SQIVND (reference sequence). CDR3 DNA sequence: TGTGCCAGTAGCCCTGTCAGCACAGATACGCAGTATTTT. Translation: CASSPVSTDTQYF.

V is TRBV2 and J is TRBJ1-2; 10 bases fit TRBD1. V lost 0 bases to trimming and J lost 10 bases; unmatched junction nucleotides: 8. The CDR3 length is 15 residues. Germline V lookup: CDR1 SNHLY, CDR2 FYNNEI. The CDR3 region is CASSEALRGTGDYTF. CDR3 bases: TGTGCCAGCAGTGAAGCGCTTCGGGGGACAGGGGACTACACCTTC. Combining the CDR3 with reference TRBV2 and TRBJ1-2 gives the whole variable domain EPEVTQTPSHQVTQMGQEVILRCVPISNHLYFYWYRQILGQKVEFLVSFYNNEISEKSEIFDDQFSVERPDGSNFTLKIRSTKLEDSAMYFCASSEALRGTGDYTFGSGTRLTVV.

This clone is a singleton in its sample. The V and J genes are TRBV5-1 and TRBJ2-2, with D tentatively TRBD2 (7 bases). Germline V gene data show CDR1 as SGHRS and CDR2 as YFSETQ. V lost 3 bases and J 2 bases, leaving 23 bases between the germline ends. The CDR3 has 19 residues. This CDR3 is CASSSPGGRGGLNTGELFF. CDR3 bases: TGCGCCAGCAGCTCCCCGGGAGGCAGGGGAGGATTAAACACCGGGGAGCTGTTTTTT.

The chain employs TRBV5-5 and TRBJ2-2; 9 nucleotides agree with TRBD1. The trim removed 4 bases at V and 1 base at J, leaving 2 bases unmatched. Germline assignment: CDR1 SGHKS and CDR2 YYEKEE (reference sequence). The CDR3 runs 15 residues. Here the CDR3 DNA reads TGTGCCAGCAGCAAGGGACAGGGGAACACCGGGGAGCTGTTTTTT. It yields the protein CASSKGQGNTGELFF.

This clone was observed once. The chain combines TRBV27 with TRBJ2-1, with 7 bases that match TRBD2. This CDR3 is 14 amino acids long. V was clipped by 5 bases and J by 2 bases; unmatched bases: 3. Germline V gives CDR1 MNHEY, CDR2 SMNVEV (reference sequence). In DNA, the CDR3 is TGTGCCAGCAGTCTAGCGGACGCCTACAATGAGCAGTTCTTC. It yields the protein CASSLADAYNEQFF.

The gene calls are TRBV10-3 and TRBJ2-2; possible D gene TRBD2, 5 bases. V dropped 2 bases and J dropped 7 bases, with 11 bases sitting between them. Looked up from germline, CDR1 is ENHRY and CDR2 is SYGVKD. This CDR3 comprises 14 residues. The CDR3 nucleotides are TGTGCCATCAGTGAGGAGGGAATGATCGGGGAGCTGTTTTTT. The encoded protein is CAISEEGMIGELFF.

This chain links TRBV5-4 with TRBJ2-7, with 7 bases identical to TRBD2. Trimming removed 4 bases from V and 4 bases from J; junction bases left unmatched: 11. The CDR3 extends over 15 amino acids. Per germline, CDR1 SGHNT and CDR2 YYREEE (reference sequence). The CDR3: CASSPGPASGYEQYF. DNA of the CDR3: TGTGCCAGCAGCCCCGGGCCGGCTAGCGGTTACGAGCAGTACTTC. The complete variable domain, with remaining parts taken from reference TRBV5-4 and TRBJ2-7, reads ETGVTQSPTHLIKTRGQQVTLRCSSQSGHNTVSWYQQALGQGPQFIFQYYREEENGRGNFPPRFSGLQFPNYSSELNVNALELDDSALYLCASSPGPASGYEQYFGPGTRLTVT.

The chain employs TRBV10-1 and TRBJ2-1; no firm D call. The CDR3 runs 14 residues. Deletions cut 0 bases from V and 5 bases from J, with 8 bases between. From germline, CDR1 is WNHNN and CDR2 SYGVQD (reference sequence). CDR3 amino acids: CASSESVYDNEQFF. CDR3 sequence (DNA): TGCGCCAGCAGTGAGTCGGTTTACGACAATGAGCAGTTCTTC.

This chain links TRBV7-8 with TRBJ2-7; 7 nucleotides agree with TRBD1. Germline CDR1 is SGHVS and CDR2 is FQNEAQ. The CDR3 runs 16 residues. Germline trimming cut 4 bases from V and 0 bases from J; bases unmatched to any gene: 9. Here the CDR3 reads CASSSTNRGNSYEQYF. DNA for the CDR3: TGTGCCAGCAGCTCTACGAACAGGGGCAACTCCTACGAGCAGTACTTC.